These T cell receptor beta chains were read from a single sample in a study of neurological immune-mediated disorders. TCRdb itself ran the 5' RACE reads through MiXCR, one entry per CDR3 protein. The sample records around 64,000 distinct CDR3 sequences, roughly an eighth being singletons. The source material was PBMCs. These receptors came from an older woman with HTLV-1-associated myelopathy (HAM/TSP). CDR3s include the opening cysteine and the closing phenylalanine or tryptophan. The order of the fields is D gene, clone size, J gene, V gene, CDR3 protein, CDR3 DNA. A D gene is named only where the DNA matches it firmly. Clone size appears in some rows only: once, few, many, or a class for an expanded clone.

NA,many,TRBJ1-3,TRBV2,CASSWTDLGNTIYF,TGTGCCAGCAGTTGGACAGATCTAGGAAACACCATATATTTT
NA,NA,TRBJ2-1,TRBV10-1,CASSRGTTNEQFF,TGCGCCAGCAGTCGAGGGACAACCAATGAGCAGTTCTTC
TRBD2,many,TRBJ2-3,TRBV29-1,CSVTLGGSPTDTQYF,TGCAGCGTCACCCTGGGCGGGAGTCCCACAGATACGCAGTATTTT
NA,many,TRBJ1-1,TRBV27,CASSLPPGGANTEAFF,TGTGCCAGCAGTTTACCCCCTGGGGGGGCGAACACTGAAGCTTTCTTT
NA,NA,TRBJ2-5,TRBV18,CASSPVMNSGHQETQYF,TGTGCCAGCTCACCAGTGATGAACTCCGGGCACCAAGAGACCCAGTACTTC
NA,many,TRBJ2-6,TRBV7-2,CASNPRGQSSGANVLTF,TGTGCCAGCAACCCCCGGGGACAAAGCTCTGGGGCCAACGTCCTGACTTTC
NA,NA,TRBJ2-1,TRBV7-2,CARSFPIGGNEQFF,TGTGCCAGAAGCTTCCCCATAGGGGGGAATGAGCAGTTCTTC
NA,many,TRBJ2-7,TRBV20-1,CSASGSSPPQQYF,TGCAGTGCTAGCGGGAGCAGCCCTCCCCAGCAGTACTTC
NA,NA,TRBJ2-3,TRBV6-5,CASSYSRERADTQYF,TGTGCCAGCAGTTACTCGCGGGAACGGGCAGATACGCAGTATTTT
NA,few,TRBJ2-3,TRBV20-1,CSARSRRRTRISTDTQYF,TGCAGTGCTCGCTCTCGCCGCCGGACGCGGATTAGCACAGATACGCAGTATTTT
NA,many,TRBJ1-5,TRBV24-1,CATSDWAAPNCPPQHF,TGTGCCACCAGTGATTGGGCCGCCCCGAATTGTCCGCCCCAGCATTTT
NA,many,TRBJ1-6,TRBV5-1,CASKADGFGYSRNNSPLHF,TGCGCCAGCAAGGCGGATGGGTTCGGATATAGTCGCAATAATTCACCCCTCCACTTT
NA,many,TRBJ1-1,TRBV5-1,CASSLVDMNTEAFF,TGCGCCAGCAGCTTGGTAGACATGAACACTGAAGCTTTCTTT
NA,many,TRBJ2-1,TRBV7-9,CASSYLQGSYNEQFF,TGTGCCAGCAGCTATCTCCAGGGATCCTACAATGAGCAGTTCTTC
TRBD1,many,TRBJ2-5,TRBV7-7,CASSLTGGRETQYF,TGTGCTAGCAGCCTCACAGGGGGAAGAGAGACCCAGTACTTC
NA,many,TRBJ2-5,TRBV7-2,CASSPQRTIQETQYF,TGTGCCAGCAGCCCCCAAAGGACTATCCAAGAGACCCAGTACTTC
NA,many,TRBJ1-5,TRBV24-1,CATSVSPGPQVSNQPQHF,TGTGCCACCAGTGTTTCCCCGGGACCTCAGGTTAGCAATCAGCCCCAGCATTTT
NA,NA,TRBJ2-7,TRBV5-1,CASSLAGPIDEQYF,TGCGCCAGCAGCTTGGCGGGTCCTATCGACGAGCAGTACTTC
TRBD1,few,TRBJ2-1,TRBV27,CASRAGGTNEQFF,TGTGCCAGCAGGGCAGGGGGAACAAATGAGCAGTTCTTC
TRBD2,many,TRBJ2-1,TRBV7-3,CASSKAGGSYNEQFF,TGTGCCAGCAGCAAAGCGGGAGGGTCCTACAATGAGCAGTTCTTC
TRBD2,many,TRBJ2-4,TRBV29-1,CSTIAGGGLWSKNIQYF,TGCAGCACCATAGCGGGAGGGGGCCTTTGGTCCAAAAACATTCAGTACTTC
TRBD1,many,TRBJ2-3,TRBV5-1,CASSLLRDRGLSTDTQYF,TGCGCCAGCAGCTTACTCCGGGACAGGGGGCTTAGCACAGATACGCAGTATTTT
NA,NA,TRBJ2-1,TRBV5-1,CASSLRALARDNEQFF,TGCGCCAGCAGCTTGAGGGCGCTAGCGAGGGACAATGAGCAGTTCTTC
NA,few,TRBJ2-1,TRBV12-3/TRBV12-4,CASSLYGTWGSSFLRPEQFF,TGTGCCAGCAGTTTATATGGCACGTGGGGCAGTTCTTTTTTACGGCCTGAGCAGTTCTTC
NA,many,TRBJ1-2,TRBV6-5,CASSYFRDAGSYGYTF,TGTGCCAGCAGTTACTTTAGGGACGCCGGAAGCTATGGCTACACCTTC
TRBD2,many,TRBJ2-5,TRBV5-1,CASSYGTKETQYF,TGCGCCAGCAGCTATGGGACTAAAGAGACCCAGTACTTC
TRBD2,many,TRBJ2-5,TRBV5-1,CASSLALAGGTPETQYF,TGCGCCAGCAGCTTGGCACTAGCGGGAGGTACACCAGAGACCCAGTACTTC
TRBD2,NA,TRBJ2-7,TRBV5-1,CASSLAGTSRVYEQYF,TGCGCCAGCAGCTTGGCCGGGACTAGCAGAGTATACGAGCAGTACTTC
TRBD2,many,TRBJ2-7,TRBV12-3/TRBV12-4,CASSVTSGVYEQYF,TGTGCCAGCAGTGTAACTAGCGGGGTCTACGAGCAGTACTTC